The present entry profiles one T cell receptor (beta chain) with its context. The target of this receptor is not known. Per-nucleotide qualities are absent, and no much larger clonotype sits a single base away. This entry comes from a study of CD8 T cells in ankylosing spondylitis (dated by TCRdb to about 2017). Study-level background: The study set out to find disease-linked TCR variants by profiling T cell receptor beta repertoires in ankylosing spondylitis patients and healthy donors. In total, the full study cohort was made up of 100 to 140 healthy donors and 25 to 30 ankylosing spondylitis patients. Peripheral blood was sampled, and synovial fluid was additionally collected from ankylosing spondylitis patients.

Beyond this particular receptor, the publication reports: A TCR beta motif made up of several highly homologous amino acid variants appeared to be characteristic of blood from ankylosing spondylitis patients. The disease-linked clones showed a CD8+ phenotype and occurred at relatively low frequencies in peripheral blood. According to the report, matched synovial fluid samples from ankylosing spondylitis patients were significantly enriched for the disease-linked clones. Some motif variants were previously reported in synovial fluid and blood of reactive arthritis patients, suggesting common disease-initiation mechanisms.

Sequencing was performed on an Illumina HiSeq 2500. Quantitative 5'-RACE with molecular barcodes was used to prepare TCR beta libraries. The authors processed their data as follows. A new computational method based on a probabilistic model of VDJ rearrangement was used to identify disease-linked TCR variants. The public reads were reanalyzed by TCRdb: fastp trimming at Q25, MiXCR alignment, in-frame beta chains only. Each CDR3 protein gets just one entry, which takes the most common genes and DNA from the rows behind it. These V and J calls are TCRdb output, not the study's own analysis. For this sample the table gives 300,000 to 400,000 distinct CDR3 sequences, of which 20% to 25% were detected only once. About 15% of the sample comes from the top ten. The V end loses 0 bases and the J end loses 1 base, and a stretch of 10 bases separates them. CDR1 and CDR2, looked up from the germline V gene, are KGHSH and LQKENI. Including the terminal cysteine and phenylalanine, the CDR3 comprises 15 residues. The retained sequence is limited to the CDR3, 45 bases, with the frame set at the first base.

This chain joins TRBV18 to TRBJ2-7; the D assignment is uncertain and may be TRBD1 or TRBD2, with 6 bases supporting each. The TCR originated in a male donor with ankylosing spondylitis. The sequenced material came from blood, either unsorted or a sorted T cell fraction (not recorded which). The DNA sequence reads TGTGCCAGCTCACCACCGAGGGGGAGGTCCTACGAGCAGTACTTC. It translates to CASSPPRGRSYEQYF.